This TCR beta chain appears in the sequencing data of a study of human T cells and chemical hapten exposure. The wider study: The study lasted around 24 weeks, and patients were dosed weekly with diphenylcyclopropenone on the scalp throughout.

The library tagged each cDNA molecule with unique molecular identifiers. TCRdb re-called the RACE reads with MiXCR, one entry per CDR3 protein. The table lists 90,000 or so distinct CDR3 sequences, approximately 9% of them singletons. With V trimmed by 4 bases and J by 9 bases, 10 bases remained unmatched. CDR1 is LNHDA, CDR2 SQIVND, per germline (reference sequence). The CDR3 is made up of 16 amino acids. Time point in this sample: pre-sensitization, week 0. Treatment meaning: therapeutic diphenylcyclopropenone sensitization with weekly scalp DPC. Patches went on only after blood had been drawn each time. Study results and limitations: With alopecia, donors may have immune responses unlike healthy people's.

The sample holds many counts of this clonotype. Its antigen is unknown. This sample comprised whole blood, obtained in connection with sensitization to the hapten diphenylcyclopropenone (DPC). This TCR was sampled from a man aged 40-49 years with alopecia areata. Some clones in this sample may be carry-over from other donors' samples. V is TRBV19 and J is TRBJ2-1, with TRBD2 matching 12 bases. CDR3: CASSNPLAGGPGEQFF. In DNA, the CDR3 is TGTGCCAGTAGTAACCCTCTAGCGGGAGGGCCCGGTGAGCAGTTCTTC.